Below, one T cell receptor beta chain is given with its context. This clone was seen more than once but under ten times. No antigen is known for it. It has no much larger one-base neighbor in the sample; base qualities were not kept. This sample stems from a study of cutaneous CD30+ T cell lymphoproliferative disorder and hepatitis E (dated by TCRdb to between 2017 and 2018). CDR1 is given as SGDLS and CDR2 as YYNGEE, both from the germline V gene. V lost 0 bases and J lost 5 bases, and the count of bases not matched to a germline gene is 11. Including cysteine and phenylalanine, the CDR3 has 17 amino acids. The sequence is cut down to CDR3 DNA, 51 bases in frame from base 1. The method was the immunoSEQ multiplex PCR assay. TCRdb's version of the immuneACCESS table is confined to in-frame rearrangements and falls short of the full clone set. An unresolved V gene accounts for under half of the shortfall where checked; the remainder is of unknown origin. The sample profile shows 900 to 1,100 clones; about 82% of them were found once. The ten largest clones represent less than 80% of the sample.

This chain is built from TRBV9 and TRBJ2-5; 9 nucleotides in the junction match TRBD2. Source material: skin tissue. The sequence derives from a human donor with a cutaneous T cell lymphoproliferative disorder associated with hepatitis E virus. The bases are TGTGCCAGCAGCGTAGTCGGGACTAGCCTAAGGAGGGAGACCCAGTACTTC. Its protein reads: CASSVVGTSLRRETQYF. Outside the CDR3, residues come from the reference TRBV9 and TRBJ2-5 proteins, so the full variable domain is: DSGVTQTPKHLITATGQRVTLRCSPRSGDLSVYWYQQSLDQGLQFLIQYYNGEERAKGNILERFSAQQFPDLHSELNLSSLELGDSALYFCASSVVGTSLRRETQYFGPGTRLLVL.